This TCR beta chain stems from a study of T-cell memory formation after mild COVID-19 (dated by TCRdb to the early 2020s). At the level of the whole study: TCR sequence clusters from the two donors were largely donor specific. Two young, previously healthy adult volunteers, one female and one male, were included in the cohort. T-cell clones expanding and contracting after mild COVID-19 in two donors were tracked by longitudinal TCRalpha and TCRbeta repertoire sequencing. General findings and caveats noted by the study authors: Clones contracting from day 15 to 85 had balanced CD4/CD8 phenotypes, while a second wave expanding from day 15 to 37 was biased towards CD4+. SARS-CoV-2 specificity of the second-wave clones peaking on day 37 was not confirmed. Contracting CD4+ clones turned up mainly in the CM and EM memory subsets, whereas EMRA was where CD8+ clones were enriched. Some responding clones were found in pre-infection memory, which suggests that pre-existing cross-reactive memory T cells took part in the SARS-CoV-2 response. Only a couple of mild cases were covered in the study, and larger cohorts including severe cases with pre-infection samples were considered necessary.

Details on this clonotype: Its target antigen remains unknown. Base qualities are not recorded, but no much larger clone differs from it by a single base.

V and J are truncated by 0 bases and 2 bases respectively, leaving an intervening sequence of 10 bases. Per the germline V gene, MGHRA is the CDR1 and YSYEKL is the CDR2. The CDR3 goes from the cysteine to the phenylalanine over 15 residues. Kept here is only the CDR3 DNA, which spans 45 bases and is read in frame from base 1. PBMCs were isolated by Ficoll-Paque density gradient centrifugation. The instrument was an Illumina NovaSeq 6000. TCRalpha and TCRbeta cDNA libraries were built by 5'RACE with constant-segment primers, adding sample barcodes and unique molecular identifiers. RNA was extracted from every sample with Trizol reagent. Library amplification was performed in two PCR steps, and a second sample barcode and Illumina TruSeq adapters were introduced in the second step. The libraries were sequenced on an Illumina NovaSeq using 2 x 150 bp paired-end reads. The original methods were these. With migec v1.2.7, reads were demultiplexed and then collapsed into UMI-guided consensus sequences. Using mixcr v2.1.11, UMI consensuses were aligned to TRA and TRB V and J templates and then assembled into clonotypes. Clonotypes were classified as expanded or contracted when called significant by both edgeR and NoisET, with noise models trained on biological replicates. For edgeR calls, a false discovery rate-adjusted p below 0.01 and a log2 fold-change threshold of 1 were applied. PCA with hierarchical clustering of max-normalized trajectories of the 1000 most abundant clonotypes was used as exploratory dynamics analysis. Each responding clone was given a CD4 or CD8 phenotype based on the CD4+ and CD8+ repertoires, which had been sequenced separately. TCRdb took the public reads, trimmed them with fastp at Q25, ran MiXCR for clone calling and kept in-frame beta chains. Each record represents a unique CDR3 protein, reported with the most common genes and DNA among its rows. TCRdb, not the original authors, processed these V and J calls. The sample profile shows some 200,000 distinct CDR3 sequences; 20% to 25% of them were found once. The biggest ten clones account for 23% of the sample.

The sample was PBMCs or a T cell subset sorted from them (not recorded which). The chain employs TRBV4-1 and TRBJ1-1, and the D gene may be TRBD1, 6 bases matching. The sequence was collected from an adult woman who had mild COVID-19 (a few samples of this study predate the infection). The sample titles of this study are shuffled in the database, so cell type and time point are left out; the donor was told from shared clones. At the DNA level, the sequence is TGCGCCAGCAGCCAAGATCGGGGGGGCAACACTGAAGCTTTCTTT. Its product reads: CASSQDRGGNTEAFF.